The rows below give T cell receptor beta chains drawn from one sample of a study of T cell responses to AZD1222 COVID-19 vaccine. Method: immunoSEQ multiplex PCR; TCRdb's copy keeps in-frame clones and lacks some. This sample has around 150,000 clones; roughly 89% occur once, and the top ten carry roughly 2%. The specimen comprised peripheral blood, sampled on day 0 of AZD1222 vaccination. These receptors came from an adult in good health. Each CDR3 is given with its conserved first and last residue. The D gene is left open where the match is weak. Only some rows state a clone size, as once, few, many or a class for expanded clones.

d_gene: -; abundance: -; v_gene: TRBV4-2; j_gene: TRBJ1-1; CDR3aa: CASSQSIPGIGAFF; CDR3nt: TGTGCCAGCAGCCAATCCATCCCGGGTATTGGAGCTTTCTTT
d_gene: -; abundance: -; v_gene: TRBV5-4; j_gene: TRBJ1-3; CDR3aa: CASSLARGGTPGTIYF; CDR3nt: TGTGCCAGCAGCTTGGCCCGGGGGGGAACCCCTGGCACCATATATTTT
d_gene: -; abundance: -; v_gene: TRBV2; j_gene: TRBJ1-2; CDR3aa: CASSGQVYGYTF; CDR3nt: TGTGCCAGCAGTGGACAGGTCTATGGCTACACCTTC
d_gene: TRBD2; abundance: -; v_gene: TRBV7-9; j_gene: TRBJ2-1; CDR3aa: CASSLLAGGSNEQFF; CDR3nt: TGTGCCAGCAGCTTACTAGCGGGAGGCTCCAATGAGCAGTTCTTC
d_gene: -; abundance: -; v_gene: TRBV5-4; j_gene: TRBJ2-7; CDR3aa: CASRPAGTYPSEQYF; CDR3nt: TGTGCCAGCAGACCAGCCGGGACTTACCCATCCGAGCAGTACTTC
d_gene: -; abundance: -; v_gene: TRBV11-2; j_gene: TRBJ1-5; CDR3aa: CASSSTGGQPQHF; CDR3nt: TGTGCCAGCAGCTCCACAGGAGGTCAGCCCCAGCATTTT
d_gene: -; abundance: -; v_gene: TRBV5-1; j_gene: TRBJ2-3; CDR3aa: CASSYAGGVADTQYF; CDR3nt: TGCGCCAGCAGTTATGCGGGCGGGGTTGCAGATACGCAGTATTTT
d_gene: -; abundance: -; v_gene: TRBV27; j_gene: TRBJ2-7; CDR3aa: CASSQGTPPHYEQYF; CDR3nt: TGTGCCAGCAGCCAAGGGACTCCCCCGCACTACGAGCAGTACTTC
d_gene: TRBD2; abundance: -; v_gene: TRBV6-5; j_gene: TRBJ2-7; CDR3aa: CASRRGTSYEQYF; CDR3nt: TGTGCCAGCAGGCGGGGGACTTCCTACGAGCAGTACTTC
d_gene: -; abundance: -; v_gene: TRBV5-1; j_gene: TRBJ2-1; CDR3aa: CASVLDLSYNEQFF; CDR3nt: TGCGCCAGCGTGCTAGATCTAAGCTACAATGAGCAGTTCTTC
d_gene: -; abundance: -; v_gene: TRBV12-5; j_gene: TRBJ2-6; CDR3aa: CASGLVRIGHSGANVLTF; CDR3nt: TGTGCTAGTGGTTTGGTACGAATAGGCCACTCTGGGGCCAACGTCCTGACTTTC
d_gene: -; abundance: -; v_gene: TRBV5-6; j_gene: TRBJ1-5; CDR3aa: CASSSTPDSSQPQHF; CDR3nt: TGTGCCAGCAGCTCGACCCCTGACAGTAGTCAGCCCCAGCATTTT
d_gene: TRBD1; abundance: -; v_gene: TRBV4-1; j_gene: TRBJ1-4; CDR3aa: CASSHGQGGKLFF; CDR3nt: TGCGCCAGCAGCCATGGACAGGGTGGAAAACTGTTTTTT
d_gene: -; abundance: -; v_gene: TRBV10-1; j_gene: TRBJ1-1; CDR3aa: CASSESRGTGMNTEAFF; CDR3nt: TGCGCCAGCAGTGAGTCGAGAGGTACAGGGATGAACACTGAAGCTTTCTTT
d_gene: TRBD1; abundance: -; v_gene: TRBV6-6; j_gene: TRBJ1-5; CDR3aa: CASSYGQVNQPQHF; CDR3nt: TGTGCCAGCAGCTATGGACAGGTCAATCAGCCCCAGCATTTT
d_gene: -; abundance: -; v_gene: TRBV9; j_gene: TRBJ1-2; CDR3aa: CASNPDGTNYGYTF; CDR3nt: TGTGCCAGCAACCCGGACGGTACTAACTATGGCTACACCTTC
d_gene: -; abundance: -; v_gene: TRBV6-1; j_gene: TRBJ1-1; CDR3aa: CASSAAVEAFF; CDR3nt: TGTGCCAGCAGTGCAGCGGTTGAAGCTTTCTTT
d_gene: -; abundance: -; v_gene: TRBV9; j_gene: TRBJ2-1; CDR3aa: CASSVVAGTRKYNEQFF; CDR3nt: TGTGCCAGCAGCGTAGTGGCCGGGACCCGAAAATACAATGAGCAGTTCTTC
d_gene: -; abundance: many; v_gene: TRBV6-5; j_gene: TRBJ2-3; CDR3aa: CASSTPEGADTQYF; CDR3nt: TGTGCCAGCAGTACTCCTGAGGGGGCAGATACGCAGTATTTT
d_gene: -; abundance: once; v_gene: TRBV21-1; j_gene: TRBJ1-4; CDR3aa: CASSLTGGCEKLFF; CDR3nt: TGTGCCAGCAGCCTGACAGGGGGATGTGAAAAACTGTTTTTT
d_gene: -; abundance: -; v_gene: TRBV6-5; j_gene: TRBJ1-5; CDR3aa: CASSYRGINQPQHF; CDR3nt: TGTGCCAGCAGTTATAGGGGGATCAATCAGCCCCAGCATTTT
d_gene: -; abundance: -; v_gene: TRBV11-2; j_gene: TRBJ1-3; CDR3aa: CASSLEREYSGNTIYF; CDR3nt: TGTGCCAGCAGCTTAGAGCGGGAGTACTCTGGAAACACCATATATTTT
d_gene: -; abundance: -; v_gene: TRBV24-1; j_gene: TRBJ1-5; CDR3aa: CATSEAPMRQPQHF; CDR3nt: TGTGCCACCAGTGAAGCCCCCATGAGGCAGCCCCAGCATTTT
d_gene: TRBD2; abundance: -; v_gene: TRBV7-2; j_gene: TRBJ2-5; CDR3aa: CASSRRWGLAGTQETQYF; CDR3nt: TGTGCCAGCAGCCGTAGGTGGGGACTAGCGGGGACCCAAGAGACCCAGTACTTC
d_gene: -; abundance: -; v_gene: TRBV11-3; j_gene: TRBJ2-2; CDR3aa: CASSPSISGELFF; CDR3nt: TGTGCCAGCAGCCCCTCGATATCCGGGGAGCTGTTTTTT
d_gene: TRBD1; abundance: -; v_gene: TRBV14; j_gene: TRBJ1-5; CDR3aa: CASSPGTVGQPQHF; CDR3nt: TGTGCCAGCAGCCCAGGGACAGTCGGTCAGCCCCAGCATTTT
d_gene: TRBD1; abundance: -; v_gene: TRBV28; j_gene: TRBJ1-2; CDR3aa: CASSLLQGAQGYTF; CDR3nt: TGTGCCAGCAGTTTATTGCAGGGGGCTCAGGGCTACACCTTC
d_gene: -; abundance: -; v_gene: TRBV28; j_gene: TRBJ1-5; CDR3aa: CASTSGQLNQPQHF; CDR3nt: TGTGCCAGCACTAGCGGACAGCTCAATCAGCCCCAGCATTTT
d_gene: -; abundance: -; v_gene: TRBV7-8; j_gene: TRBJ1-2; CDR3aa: CASSRGGQRWGYTF; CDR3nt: TGTGCCAGCAGCCGAGGAGGACAGCGATGGGGCTACACCTTC
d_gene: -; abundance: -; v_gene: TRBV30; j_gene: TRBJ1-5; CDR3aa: CAWSIGQNSNQPQHF; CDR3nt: TGTGCCTGGAGTATCGGACAGAATAGCAATCAGCCCCAGCATTTT
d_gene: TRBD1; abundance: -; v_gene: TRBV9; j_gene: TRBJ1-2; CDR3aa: CASSVNQGASGYTF; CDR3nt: TGTGCCAGCAGCGTTAACCAGGGGGCATCCGGCTACACCTTC
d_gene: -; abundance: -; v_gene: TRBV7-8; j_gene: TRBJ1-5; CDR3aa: CASSSGRMGGASSQPQHF; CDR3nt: TGTGCCAGCAGCTCGGGAAGGATGGGGGGGGCCTCGTCTCAGCCCCAGCATTTT
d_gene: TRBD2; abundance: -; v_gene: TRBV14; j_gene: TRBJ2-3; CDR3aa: CASSQDAGTSEILTDTQYF; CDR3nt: TGTGCCAGCAGCCAAGATGCGGGGACTAGCGAGATACTCACAGATACGCAGTATTTT
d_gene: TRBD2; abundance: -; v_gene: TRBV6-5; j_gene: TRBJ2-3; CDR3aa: CASRWGGGATDTQYF; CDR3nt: TGTGCCAGCAGGTGGGGCGGGGGGGCAACAGATACGCAGTATTTT